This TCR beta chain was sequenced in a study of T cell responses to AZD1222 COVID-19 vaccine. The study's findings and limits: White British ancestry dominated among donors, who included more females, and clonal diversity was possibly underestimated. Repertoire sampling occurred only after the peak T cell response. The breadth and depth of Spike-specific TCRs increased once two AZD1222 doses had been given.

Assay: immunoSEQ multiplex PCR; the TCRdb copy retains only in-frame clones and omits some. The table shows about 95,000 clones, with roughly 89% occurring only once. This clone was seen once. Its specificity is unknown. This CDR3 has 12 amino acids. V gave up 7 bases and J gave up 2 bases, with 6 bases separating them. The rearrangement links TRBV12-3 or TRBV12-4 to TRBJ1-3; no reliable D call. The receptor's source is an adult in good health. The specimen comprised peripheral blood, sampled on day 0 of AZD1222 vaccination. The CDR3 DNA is TGTGCCAGCAATAGGCCTGGAAACACCATATATTTT. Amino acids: CASNRPGNTIYF.